The present T cell receptor beta chain was sequenced within a study of T cell responses to AZD1222 COVID-19 vaccine. This CDR3 has 13 residues. Trimming cost V 11 bases and J 0 bases; bases outside gene matches: 4. From germline, CDR1 is ENHRY and CDR2 SYGVKD. Concerning this clone itself: Its antigen is still unknown.

The study's findings and limits: Unmutated variant regions reportedly attract nearly half of all spike-specific TCRs.

Assay: immunoSEQ multiplex PCR; the TCRdb copy retains only in-frame clones and omits some. The repertoire holds some 130,000 clones, with 84% as singletons. The receptor was isolated from an adult in good health. Here the sequenced sample was peripheral blood, taken on day 0 of AZD1222 vaccination. The V gene is TRBV10-3, the J gene TRBJ1-3; 7 bases match TRBD1. CDR3 sequence (DNA): TGTGCCGTACAGGGGACCTCTGGAAACACCATATATTTT. Translated: CAVQGTSGNTIYF.